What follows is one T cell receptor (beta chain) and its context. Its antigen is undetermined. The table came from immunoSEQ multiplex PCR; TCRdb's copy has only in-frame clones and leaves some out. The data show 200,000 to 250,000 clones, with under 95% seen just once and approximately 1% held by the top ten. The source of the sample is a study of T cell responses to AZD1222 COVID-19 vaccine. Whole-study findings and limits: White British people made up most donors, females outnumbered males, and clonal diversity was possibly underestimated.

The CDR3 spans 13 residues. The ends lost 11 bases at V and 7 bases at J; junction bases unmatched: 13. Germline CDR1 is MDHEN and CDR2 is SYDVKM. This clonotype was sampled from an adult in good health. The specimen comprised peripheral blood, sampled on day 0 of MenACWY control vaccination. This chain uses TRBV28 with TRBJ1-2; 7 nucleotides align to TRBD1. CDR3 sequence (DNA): TGTGCCGCCGCTCCGACAGGGCATCTTGGCTACACCTTC. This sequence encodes CAAAPTGHLGYTF.